The present TCR beta chain was sequenced within a study of beta chain features in type 1 diabetes. Study-wide results and limits: For Type 1 diabetes patients, all four CD4+ subsets carried TCRB CDR3s that were moderately but significantly shorter.

cDNA synthesis used the whole RNA isolate, giving expressed TCRB sequences. Some clones are missing from TCRdb's copy, which holds only in-frame ones; the method was immunoSEQ multiplex PCR. The sample contains some 270,000 clones, roughly a tenth of which appear only once. Regarding this clone: Its cognate antigen is unknown. A read error may account for a junction end that differs from germline.

Sequencing was done on a sample of naive CD4+ T cells from blood. This TCR derives from a man in his thirties or forties with type 1 diabetes.

The CDR3 nucleotides are TGTGCCAGCAGTTCGGGGGGCACAGCTAGCAATCAGCCCCAGCATTTC. It encodes CASSSGGTASNQPQHF. The chain carries TRBV28 and TRBJ1-5; possibly TRBD1 for D (6 bases). This CDR3 region has 16 residues. CDR1 and CDR2 from the germline V gene are MDHEN and SYDVKM.